A selection of T cell receptor beta chains follows, all from one sample in a study of blood T cell repertoires in COVID-19. Produced via immunoSEQ multiplex PCR; TCRdb's table is partial and in-frame only. There are 200,000 to 250,000 clones in the sample; 70% to 90% occur only once, and 1.4% to 1.5% lies in the top ten. Specimen: peripheral blood. These receptor sequences come from a man aged 18-30 years with active or convalescent COVID-19. Both conserved end residues are part of each CDR3. The D gene is left open where the match is weak. Clone size is given for some rows only: seen once, a few or many times, or a class if the clone is expanded.

J gene: TRBJ2-1
D gene: NA
clone size: few
V gene: TRBV28
CDR3 DNA: TGTGCCAGCAGTTTGGGCAGGCGACAAAATTACAATGAGCAGTTCTTC
CDR3 protein: CASSLGRRQNYNEQFF

J gene: TRBJ1-1
D gene: NA
clone size: NA
V gene: TRBV5-1
CDR3 DNA: TGCGCCAGCAGCTTGGCCCCCCAGGGCACAAAGAACACTGAAGCTTTCTTT
CDR3 protein: CASSLAPQGTKNTEAFF

J gene: TRBJ1-1
D gene: NA
clone size: NA
V gene: TRBV3-1/TRBV3-2
CDR3 DNA: TGTGCCAGCAGCGGGGACACCAGGAACACTGAAGCTTTCTTT
CDR3 protein: CASSGDTRNTEAFF

J gene: TRBJ1-2
D gene: TRBD1
clone size: NA
V gene: TRBV6-2/TRBV6-3
CDR3 DNA: TGTGCCAGCAGTTACGACAGGGGGATGGACTATGGCTACACCTTC
CDR3 protein: CASSYDRGMDYGYTF

J gene: TRBJ2-1
D gene: NA
clone size: once
V gene: TRBV10-3
CDR3 DNA: TGTGCCATCAGTTTAGCGGCCCACAATGAGCAGTTCTTC
CDR3 protein: CAISLAAHNEQFF

J gene: TRBJ2-1
D gene: TRBD1
clone size: NA
V gene: TRBV6-2/TRBV6-3
CDR3 DNA: TGTGCCAGCAGTTACGGGACAGTAAAATTTGATGAGCAGTTCTTC
CDR3 protein: CASSYGTVKFDEQFF

J gene: TRBJ2-7
D gene: NA
clone size: NA
V gene: TRBV11-3
CDR3 DNA: TGTGCCAGCAGCTTATCCGGGGACGAGCAGTACTTC
CDR3 protein: CASSLSGDEQYF

J gene: TRBJ1-6
D gene: NA
clone size: many
V gene: TRBV6-2/TRBV6-3
CDR3 DNA: TGTGCCAGCAGTTATTGGGTGACAAACGAGAGCGGTGTGGCCCTCCACTTT
CDR3 protein: CASSYWVTNESGVALHF

J gene: TRBJ1-2
D gene: TRBD1
clone size: NA
V gene: TRBV6-5
CDR3 DNA: TGTGCCAGCTGGACAGGCGTCTATGGCTACACCTTC
CDR3 protein: CASWTGVYGYTF

J gene: TRBJ2-7
D gene: TRBD2
clone size: NA
V gene: TRBV5-4
CDR3 DNA: TGTGCCAGCACCCGGGGGGGTGGGGCAGACACCTACGAGCAGTACTTC
CDR3 protein: CASTRGGGADTYEQYF

J gene: TRBJ2-7
D gene: TRBD2
clone size: NA
V gene: TRBV28
CDR3 DNA: TGTGCCAGCGGACTAGCGGGAGTTTATCCCTCCTACGAGCAGTACTTC
CDR3 protein: CASGLAGVYPSYEQYF

J gene: TRBJ2-1
D gene: NA
clone size: NA
V gene: TRBV3-1/TRBV3-2
CDR3 DNA: TGTGCCAGCCTGAGTGGGGAGAATGAGCAGTTCTTC
CDR3 protein: CASLSGENEQFF

J gene: TRBJ2-1
D gene: NA
clone size: NA
V gene: TRBV7-2
CDR3 DNA: TGTGCCAGCAGCTACATCAGGGAACAGTACAATGAGCAGTTCTTC
CDR3 protein: CASSYIREQYNEQFF

J gene: TRBJ2-1
D gene: TRBD2
clone size: NA
V gene: TRBV19
CDR3 DNA: TGTGCCAGTAGTCTCTCACTAGCGGGAGGTGTGTACAATGAGCAGTTCTTC
CDR3 protein: CASSLSLAGGVYNEQFF

J gene: TRBJ2-7
D gene: TRBD2
clone size: NA
V gene: TRBV15
CDR3 DNA: TGTGCCACCAGCAGGGGACTAGCGGGAGACGACGAGCAGTACTTC
CDR3 protein: CATSRGLAGDDEQYF

J gene: TRBJ2-3
D gene: NA
clone size: NA
V gene: TRBV6-2/TRBV6-3
CDR3 DNA: TGTGCCAGCAGTTACGAGGTCCCGGCTTCCACAGATACGCAGTATTTT
CDR3 protein: CASSYEVPASTDTQYF

J gene: TRBJ1-1
D gene: NA
clone size: NA
V gene: TRBV4-1
CDR3 DNA: TGCGCCAGCAGCCAAGGGGAAGACAGGCTGAACACTGAAGCTTTCTTT
CDR3 protein: CASSQGEDRLNTEAFF

J gene: TRBJ1-6
D gene: NA
clone size: NA
V gene: TRBV19
CDR3 DNA: TGTGCCAGCCGAACCAGGGACACCAAAAATTCACCCCTCCACTTT
CDR3 protein: CASRTRDTKNSPLHF

J gene: TRBJ2-5
D gene: TRBD1
clone size: NA
V gene: TRBV14
CDR3 DNA: TGTGCCAGCAGCCAAAAGACCCTCGGACAGGGGGTAGAGACCCAGTACTTC
CDR3 protein: CASSQKTLGQGVETQYF

J gene: TRBJ2-1
D gene: TRBD1
clone size: NA
V gene: TRBV4-2
CDR3 DNA: TGTGCCAGCAGCCAAGATTTCCAGGACAGGGAGCAGTTCTTC
CDR3 protein: CASSQDFQDREQFF

J gene: TRBJ2-7
D gene: NA
clone size: NA
V gene: TRBV7-2
CDR3 DNA: TGTGCCAGCAGCTTAGCGCTCCAGGGGCCCTACGAGCAGTACTTC
CDR3 protein: CASSLALQGPYEQYF

J gene: TRBJ2-3
D gene: NA
clone size: NA
V gene: TRBV9
CDR3 DNA: TGTGCCAGCAGCGTAGACCCCTCTAGCCCAGATACGCAGTATTTT
CDR3 protein: CASSVDPSSPDTQYF

J gene: TRBJ1-5
D gene: NA
clone size: NA
V gene: TRBV2
CDR3 DNA: TGTGCCAGCAGTGAAATACAGTCAAATCAGCCCCAGCATTTT
CDR3 protein: CASSEIQSNQPQHF

J gene: TRBJ2-1
D gene: TRBD2
clone size: NA
V gene: TRBV3-1/TRBV3-2
CDR3 DNA: TGTGCCAGCAGCGTAACTAGCGGGGGGTTCTACAATGAGCAGTTCTTC
CDR3 protein: CASSVTSGGFYNEQFF

J gene: TRBJ1-1
D gene: NA
clone size: NA
V gene: TRBV29-1
CDR3 DNA: TGCAGCGTTGGAAAGCAGGTGGAGAACACTGAAGCTTTCTTT
CDR3 protein: CSVGKQVENTEAFF

J gene: TRBJ2-7
D gene: TRBD1
clone size: NA
V gene: TRBV5-6
CDR3 DNA: TGTGCCAGCAGCTGGGGGACAGGGGGCTACGAGCAGTACTTC
CDR3 protein: CASSWGTGGYEQYF

J gene: TRBJ2-1
D gene: TRBD2
clone size: few
V gene: TRBV6-2/TRBV6-3
CDR3 DNA: TGTGCCAGCAGGCCTTGGACTAGCGGGGACAATGAGCAGTTCTTC
CDR3 protein: CASRPWTSGDNEQFF